These 2 T cell receptor beta chains were sequenced from one sample in a study of tumor-infiltrating lymphocytes in primary liver carcinoma. Total RNA (around 0.45 ug) served as template for TCR beta cDNA synthesis primed by a constant-region primer. Sequencing libraries for TCR beta derived from three nested multiplex PCR rounds that used slightly modified ARM-PCR. A C-beta reverse primer was combined with TRBV1-TRBV30 forward primers in the first two PCR rounds, and each round had 10 cycles. MiXCR, applied by TCRdb to the multiplex PCR reads, yields one record per CDR3 protein. Seen here are 110,000 or so distinct CDR3 sequences, about four fifths observed once, and the top ten hold around 21%. RNA and DNA were co-extracted from approximately 20-30 mg of unsorted bulk tissue. The sequenced sample consisted of liver tumor tissue from sampling region 3. Described subset: tumor region T3, left-lateral pole. The source of these receptors is a man aged 40-49 years with primary liver carcinoma and hepatitis B virus infection.

This clonotype was seen only a few times. A read error may be the cause here, since a much bigger clone is one base away. This chain joins TRBV28 and TRBJ2-5; D is uncertain. Germline V gene lookup returns CDR1 MDHEN and CDR2 SYDVKM. V lost 3 bases, J lost 7 bases, and 15 bases lay in between. The CDR3 runs to 14 residues. This CDR3 is CASSFIELGRTQYF. The CDR3 DNA is TGTGCCAGCAGTTTTATAGAGTTGGGTCGGACCCAGTACTTC.

Worth noting for this clonotype: The junction does not match germline at one end; this may be a read error. The rearrangement uses TRBV6-5 and TRBJ2-5, with D tentatively TRBD1 (8 bases). The CDR3 runs to 14 residues. CDR1 MNHEY and CDR2 SVGAGI come from the germline V gene. CDR3 sequence (DNA): TGTGCCAGCAGCCTACAGGGGGGGGAAGAGACCCAGTGCTTC. Protein sequence: CASSLQGGEETQCF.